This T cell receptor beta chain is drawn from a study of circulating and synovial CD4+ cells in juvenile arthritis. Assay: immunoSEQ multiplex PCR; the TCRdb copy retains only in-frame clones and omits some. Of about 32,000 clones listed, around 96% are singletons. The CDR3 length is 19 residues. This clonotype originated in a human donor with juvenile idiopathic arthritis. The rearrangement joins TRBV21-1 to TRBJ2-7; the D call of TRBD2 is as the table states it, not checked on the DNA. TRBV21-1 is an annotated pseudogene. Sequencing was done on a sample of CD4+ T cells from blood. CDR3 nucleotides: TGTGCCAGCAGCAAAGTGACTAGCGGGAGGACACCCGTCTCCTACGAGCAGTACTTC. This encodes CASSKVTSGRTPVSYEQYF.